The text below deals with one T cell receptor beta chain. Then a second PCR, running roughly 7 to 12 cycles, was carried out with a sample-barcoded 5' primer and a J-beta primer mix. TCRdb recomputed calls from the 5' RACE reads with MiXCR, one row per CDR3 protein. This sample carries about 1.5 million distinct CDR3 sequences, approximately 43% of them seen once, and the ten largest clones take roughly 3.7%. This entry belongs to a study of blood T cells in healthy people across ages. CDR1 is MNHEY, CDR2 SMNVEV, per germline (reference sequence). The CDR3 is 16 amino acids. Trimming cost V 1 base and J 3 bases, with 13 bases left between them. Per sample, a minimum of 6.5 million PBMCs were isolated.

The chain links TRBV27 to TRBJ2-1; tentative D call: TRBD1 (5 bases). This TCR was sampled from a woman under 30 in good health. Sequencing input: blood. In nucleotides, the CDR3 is TGTGCCAGCAGTTTATTCGGACACCAGAACTACAATGAGCAGTTCTTC. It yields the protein CASSLFGHQNYNEQFF.